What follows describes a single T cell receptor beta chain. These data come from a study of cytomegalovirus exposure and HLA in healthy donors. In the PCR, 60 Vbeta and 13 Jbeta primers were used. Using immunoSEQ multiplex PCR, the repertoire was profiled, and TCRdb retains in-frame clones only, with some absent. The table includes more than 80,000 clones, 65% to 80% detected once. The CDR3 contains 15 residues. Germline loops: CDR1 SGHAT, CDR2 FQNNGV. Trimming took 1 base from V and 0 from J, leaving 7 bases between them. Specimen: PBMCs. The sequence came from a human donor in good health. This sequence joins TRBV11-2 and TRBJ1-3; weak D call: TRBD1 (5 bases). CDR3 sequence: CASSLGQNSGNTIYF. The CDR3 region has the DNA TGTGCCAGCAGCTTAGGACAGAACTCTGGAAACACCATATATTTT. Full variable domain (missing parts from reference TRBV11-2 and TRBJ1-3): EAGVAQSPRYKIIEKRQSVAFWCNPISGHATLYWYQQILGQGPKLLIQFQNNGVVDDSQLPKDRFSAERLKGVDSTLKIQPAKLEDSAVYLCASSLGQNSGNTIYFGEGSWLTVV.